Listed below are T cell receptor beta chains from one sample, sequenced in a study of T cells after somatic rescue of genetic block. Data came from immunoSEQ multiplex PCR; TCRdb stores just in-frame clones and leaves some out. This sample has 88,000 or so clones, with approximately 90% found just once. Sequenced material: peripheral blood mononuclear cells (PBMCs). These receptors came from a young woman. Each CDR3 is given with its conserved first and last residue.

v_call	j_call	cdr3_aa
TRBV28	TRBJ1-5	CASSSVRRGRDNQPQHF
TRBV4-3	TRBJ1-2	CASSQPRQGLNYGYTF
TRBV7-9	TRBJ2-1	CASSEWASGSSEQFF
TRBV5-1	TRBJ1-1	CASSSRGRTNTEAFF
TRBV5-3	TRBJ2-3	CARSLGLAGITDTQYF
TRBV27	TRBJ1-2	CASSSTNGQGDFYGYTF
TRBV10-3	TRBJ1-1	CALRKAEAFF
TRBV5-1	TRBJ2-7	CASSLFLGEQYF
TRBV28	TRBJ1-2	CASSAPWTGSGYGYTF
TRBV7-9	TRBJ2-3	CASSLGLTTDTQYF
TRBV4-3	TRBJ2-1	CASSQDWASGPYNEQFF
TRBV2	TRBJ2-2	CASRGQVGTGELFF
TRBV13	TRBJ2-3	CASSPSGTGQTDTQYF
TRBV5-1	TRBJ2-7	CASSLLAGYEQYF
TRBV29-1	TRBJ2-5	CSARQGEETQYF
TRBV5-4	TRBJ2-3	CASNPRRGLSDTQYF
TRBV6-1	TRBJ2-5	CASSGREGRQETQYF
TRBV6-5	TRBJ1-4	CASSYSPGWGEKLFF
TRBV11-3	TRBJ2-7	CASSQIGESLTYEQYF
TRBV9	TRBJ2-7	CASSPGQGDYEQYF
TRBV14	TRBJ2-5	CASSVRGTSGRKTQYF
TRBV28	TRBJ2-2	CASSPTSGRFSGELFF
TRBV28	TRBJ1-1	CASSTPGARLAEAFF
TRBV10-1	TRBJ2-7	CASSGRDRASYEQYF
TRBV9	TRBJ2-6	CASSPLASPSGANVLTF
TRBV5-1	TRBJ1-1	CASSHGTVTLNTEAFF
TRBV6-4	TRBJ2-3	CASSERDTDTQYF
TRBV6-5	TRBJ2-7	CASSYNVEQYF
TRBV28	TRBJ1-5	CASSFNRISNQPQHF
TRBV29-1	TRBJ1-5	CSVAVGDNQPQHF
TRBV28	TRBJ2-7	CASSLEELTYEQYF
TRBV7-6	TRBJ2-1	CASRFRKQGQFF